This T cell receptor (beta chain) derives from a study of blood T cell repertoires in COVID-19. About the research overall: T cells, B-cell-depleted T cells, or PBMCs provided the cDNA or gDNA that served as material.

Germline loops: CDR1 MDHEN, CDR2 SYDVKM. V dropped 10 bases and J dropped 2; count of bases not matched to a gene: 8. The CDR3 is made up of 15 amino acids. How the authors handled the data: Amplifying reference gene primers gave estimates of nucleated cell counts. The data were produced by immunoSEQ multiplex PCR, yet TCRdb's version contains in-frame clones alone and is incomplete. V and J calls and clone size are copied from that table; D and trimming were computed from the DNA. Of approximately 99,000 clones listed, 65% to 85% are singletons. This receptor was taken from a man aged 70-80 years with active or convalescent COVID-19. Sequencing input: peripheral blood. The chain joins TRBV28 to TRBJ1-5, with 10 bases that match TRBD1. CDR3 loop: CATLGGTGGNQPQHF. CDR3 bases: TGTGCCACCTTAGGAGGGACAGGGGGCAATCAGCCCCAGCATTTT. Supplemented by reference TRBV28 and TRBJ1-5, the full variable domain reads DVKVTQSSRYLVKRTGEKVFLECVQDMDHENMFWYRQDPGLGLRLIYFSYDVKMKEKGDIPEGYSVSREKKERFSLILESASTNQTSMYLCATLGGTGGNQPQHFGDGTRLSIL.